Listed below are T cell receptor beta chains from one sample, sequenced in a study of cytomegalovirus exposure and HLA in healthy donors. This table comes from immunoSEQ multiplex PCR, and its TCRdb copy is limited to in-frame clones, with some not included. The sample gives about 150,000 clones, approximately 90% of which show up once; 0.6% to 0.8% is in the top ten. The sequenced sample consisted of PBMCs. These receptors were taken from a man aged 18 to 30 in good health and CMV-seronegative. Both conserved end residues are part of each CDR3. The D gene is left open where the match is weak. Expanded clones are given a class, and other clones once, few, many or no size at all.

size: few; V: TRBV2; J: TRBJ1-2; D: NA; DNA: TGTGCCAGCAGTCTACAGGATTTCTATGGCTACACCTTC; CDR3: CASSLQDFYGYTF
size: NA; V: TRBV10-3; J: TRBJ2-1; D: NA; DNA: TGTGCCATCAGTGGACAGGCTCTCGACAATGAGCAGTTCTTC; CDR3: CAISGQALDNEQFF
size: NA; V: TRBV11-3; J: TRBJ2-1; D: TRBD2; DNA: TGTGCCAGCAGCTATTCAGCGGGAGGAGAATACAATGAGCAGTTCTTC; CDR3: CASSYSAGGEYNEQFF
size: NA; V: TRBV29-1; J: TRBJ1-2; D: NA; DNA: TGCAGCGTTGCGGGGGGTACTAGGGGCTACACCTTC; CDR3: CSVAGGTRGYTF
size: once; V: TRBV7-2; J: TRBJ2-1; D: TRBD2; DNA: TGTGCCAGCAGCTTAGCCAGGGGCGATAGCGGGGGGGCCAATGAGCAGTTCTTC; CDR3: CASSLARGDSGGANEQFF
size: NA; V: TRBV4-3; J: TRBJ2-3; D: TRBD2; DNA: TGCGCCAGCAGCCAAGAGTTAGGACTAGCGGGAGAAAGAGATACGCAGTATTTT; CDR3: CASSQELGLAGERDTQYF
size: NA; V: TRBV29-1; J: TRBJ2-7; D: NA; DNA: TGCAGCGTTGAGGCAGGCTACGAGCAGTACTTC; CDR3: CSVEAGYEQYF
size: NA; V: TRBV13; J: TRBJ2-2; D: NA; DNA: TGTGCCAGCAGCTTAGTTCTCCAGGGGTTCACCGGGGAGCTGTTTTTT; CDR3: CASSLVLQGFTGELFF
size: NA; V: TRBV9; J: TRBJ2-3; D: TRBD2; DNA: TGTGCCAGCAGCCTCGGGACTAGCGGGGGCCCAGATACGCAGTATTTT; CDR3: CASSLGTSGGPDTQYF
size: NA; V: TRBV29-1; J: TRBJ2-3; D: TRBD2; DNA: TGCAGCGTTGATGGGCTAGCGGGCTTAACAGATACGCAGTATTTT; CDR3: CSVDGLAGLTDTQYF
size: NA; V: TRBV5-1; J: TRBJ1-2; D: TRBD1; DNA: TGCGCCAGCAGCTATCGAGGGACAGACCATGGCTACACCTTC; CDR3: CASSYRGTDHGYTF
size: NA; V: TRBV27; J: TRBJ2-3; D: NA; DNA: TGTGCCAGCACCAATTATCCCAGGGGGGTGGGCACAGATACGCAGTATTTT; CDR3: CASTNYPRGVGTDTQYF
size: NA; V: TRBV7-6; J: TRBJ2-1; D: TRBD2; DNA: TGTGCCAGCAGCTCCCCCGCGGGAGGGCTCTACAATGAGCAGTTCTTC; CDR3: CASSSPAGGLYNEQFF
size: NA; V: TRBV9; J: TRBJ2-5; D: NA; DNA: TGTGCCAGCAGCGTAGGGGCTACCCCAGTTGAGACCCAGTACTTC; CDR3: CASSVGATPVETQYF
size: NA; V: TRBV11-2; J: TRBJ1-5; D: TRBD1; DNA: TGTGCCAGCAGCACTTACGGACAGGGACTCAATCAGCCCCAGCATTTT; CDR3: CASSTYGQGLNQPQHF
size: NA; V: TRBV5-8; J: TRBJ2-1; D: TRBD1; DNA: TGTGCCAGCAGCTTGGCCTTGGGACAGATGCACTATGAGCAGTTCTTC; CDR3: CASSLALGQMHYEQFF
size: NA; V: TRBV4-3; J: TRBJ2-2; D: TRBD2; DNA: TGCGCCAGCAGCCAAGATTCTACGGGAGGGCCTCACGGGGAGCTGTTTTTT; CDR3: CASSQDSTGGPHGELFF
size: NA; V: TRBV30; J: TRBJ1-2; D: NA; DNA: TGTGCCTGGAGCGAAACAGGGAGGGGGTATGGCTACACCTTC; CDR3: CAWSETGRGYGYTF
size: once; V: TRBV5-1; J: TRBJ2-5; D: NA; DNA: TGCGCCAGCAGTCGATCCTTAGCGCCCCAAGAGACCCAGTACTTC; CDR3: CASSRSLAPQETQYF
size: NA; V: TRBV6-4; J: TRBJ2-1; D: TRBD2; DNA: TGTGCCAGCAGTGAGTCTAGCGGGGGGGCGAATGAGCAGTTCTTC; CDR3: CASSESSGGANEQFF
size: NA; V: TRBV9; J: TRBJ2-1; D: TRBD1; DNA: TGTGCCAGCAGCGCGCGACAGGGAAGGATCAATGAGCAGTTCTTC; CDR3: CASSARQGRINEQFF
size: NA; V: TRBV19; J: TRBJ2-6; D: NA; DNA: TGTGCCAGTAGTGCCCCTCCCCACGGTGGGGCCAACGTCCTGACTTTC; CDR3: CASSAPPHGGANVLTF